This TCR beta chain was identified during a study of radiotherapy plus CTLA-4 blockade in lung cancer. Broader study findings: TCR clones from tumors expanded in blood after radiotherapy plus ipilimumab.

This clone showed up just once. Antigen: not known. Here immunoSEQ multiplex PCR was the method, and the copy in TCRdb shows in-frame clones only, minus some. The sample has 43,000 or so clones; around 73% are singletons. Losses at the gene ends were 3 bases for V and 6 bases for J; bases not matched to a gene: 10. Germline V gene data show CDR1 as MDHEN and CDR2 as SYDVKM. This CDR3 spans 16 amino acids. The chain has TRBV28 and TRBJ1-5; TRBD1 aligns across 8 bases. The sample here was peripheral blood, taken from a patient treated with radiotherapy plus ipilimumab. This clonotype was sampled from a human donor with non-small cell lung cancer who had a complete response to radiotherapy plus ipilimumab. CDR3 sequence: CASSFSGTGLGQPQHF. DNA for the CDR3: TGTGCCAGCAGTTTTTCCGGGACAGGTTTGGGTCAGCCCCAGCATTTT.